The following is a T cell receptor beta chain sequence with its context. Its antigen is undetermined. Data came from immunoSEQ multiplex PCR; TCRdb stores just in-frame clones and leaves some out. The data contain approximately 74,000 clones, 80% of them singletons. The CDR3 has 15 residues. V lost 5 bases and J lost 1; bases outside the gene matches: 2. Looked up from germline, CDR1 is MNHEY and CDR2 is SMNVEV (reference sequence). The sample belongs to a study of cytotoxic CD8 clonotypes in ibrutinib-treated CLL. Study as a whole: The patient breakdown showed fewer than 12 relapsed/refractory and around 16 treatment-naive cases, with 17 IGHV unmutated. Average yields of approximately 260,000 productive templates and tens of thousands of productive rearrangements characterized the samples. Whole-study findings and limits: Ibrutinib response saw clonality rise, and progression saw it return toward baseline.

Sequencing used PBMCs, obtained at disease progression, from a patient treated with ibrutinib. This chain joins TRBV27 and TRBJ2-1; 10 nucleotides match TRBD2. This clonotype originated in a human donor with chronic lymphocytic leukemia. The CDR3 reads CASSLTSGSYNEQFF. The CDR3 coding sequence is TGTGCCAGCAGTCTGACTAGCGGGTCCTACAATGAGCAGTTCTTC.